The 18 T cell receptor beta chains presented below share a single source sample, sequenced in a study of cytomegalovirus exposure and HLA in healthy donors. In the PCR, 60 Vbeta and 13 Jbeta primers were used. TCRdb's table, derived via immunoSEQ multiplex PCR, lists solely in-frame clones and lacks some. The sample shows under 200,000 clones, 84% of them seen only once. The source material was PBMCs. The receptors were sampled from a boy between 2 and 10 years old in good health and CMV-seronegative.

This chain uses TRBV30 with TRBJ2-1; weak D call: TRBD2 (5 bases). CDR1 GTSNPN and CDR2 SVGIG come from the germline V gene (reference sequence). Trimming shortened V by 1 base and J by 12 bases, and 10 bases separated the two germline ends. The CDR3 extends over 11 amino acids. The CDR3 DNA sequence: TGTGCCTGGAGTGACCGGGAATCGCAGTTCTTC. This gives the protein CAWSDRESQFF.

V and J are TRBV7-2 and TRBJ2-7, with D possibly matching TRBD2 (5 bases). The V end lost 1 base, the J end lost 0 bases, and 10 bases lay between the germline ends. The CDR3 is made up of 15 amino acids. Germline V CDR1 and CDR2: SGHTA, FQGNSA. The CDR3 sequence: CASSLGAESSYEQYF. The CDR3 nucleotides are TGTGCCAGCAGCTTAGGAGCGGAAAGCTCCTACGAGCAGTACTTC.

This clone was found once. V is TRBV4-2 and J is TRBJ1-4, with D tentatively TRBD1 (5 bases). The germline CDR1 and CDR2 sequences are LGHNA and YNFKEQ. V dropped 3 bases and J dropped 8 bases, with 16 bases sitting between them. This CDR3 has 15 amino acids. The CDR3 DNA reads as TGTGCCAGCAGCCATTCCCGCGGGGGAAACGAAAAACTGTTTTTT. The encoded protein is CASSHSRGGNEKLFF.

The chain couples TRBV27 to TRBJ1-1, with D possibly TRBD1 on 5 matching bases. V lost 6 bases and J lost 7, with 18 bases in between. CDR3 length equals 14 residues. Germline V gives CDR1 MNHEY, CDR2 SMNVEV (reference sequence). Here the CDR3 reads CASRLKTRQGEAFF. CDR3 bases: TGTGCCAGCAGGTTAAAGACTCGGCAGGGTGAAGCTTTCTTT.

The chain uses TRBV9 and TRBJ1-1, with D unclear. This CDR3 has 11 residues. Deletions cut 0 bases from V and 7 bases from J, with 4 bases between. Germline V gene lookup returns CDR1 SGDLS and CDR2 YYNGEE. CDR3 in amino acids: CASSVAVEAFF. CDR3 DNA: TGTGCCAGCAGCGTAGCTGTTGAAGCTTTCTTT.

The V gene is TRBV7-9, the J gene TRBJ2-7; 8 positions match TRBD1. CDR3 length: 14 amino acids. Germline-derived CDR1 and CDR2 are SEHNR and FQNEAQ (reference sequence). V lost 6 bases, J lost 2 bases, and 6 bases stayed unmatched. The DNA for the CDR3 is TGTGCCAGCAGGGAGGGACAGGCCCCCTACGAGCAGTACTTC. Residues: CASREGQAPYEQYF.

This chain connects TRBV5-6 to TRBJ2-7; no firm D call. CDR1 and CDR2 from the germline V gene are SGHDT and YYEEEE. The CDR3 contains 13 residues. Trimming pared 4 bases from V and 2 bases from J, leaving 10 bases between. In DNA form, the CDR3 reads TGTGCCAGCAGCCCGCAACGGGCCTACGAGCAGTACTTC. Protein product: CASSPQRAYEQYF.

The chain carries TRBV9 and TRBJ1-2; the D gene is possibly TRBD1 (5 bases). The CDR3 runs to 12 residues. CDR1 is SGDLS, CDR2 YYNGEE, per germline. V was cut by 2 bases and J by 4 bases, with 6 bases left in between. This CDR3 is CASSVDTYGYTF. The DNA for the CDR3 is TGTGCCAGCAGCGTGGACACCTATGGCTACACCTTC.

This clone was detected only once. The CDR3 here is CASQAGSGNTIYF. In nucleotides, the CDR3 is TGTGCCAGTCAGGCGGGGTCCGGAAACACCATATATTTT. This chain connects TRBV6-6 to TRBJ1-3; D not certain. The CDR3 extends over 13 amino acids. Deletions cut 9 bases from V and 4 bases from J, with 13 bases between. The germline V gene encodes CDR1 MNHNY and CDR2 SVGAGI (reference sequence).

The gene calls are TRBV7-9 and TRBJ1-2; weak D call: TRBD1 (6 bases). The CDR3 is 17 amino acids. Trimming pared 1 base from V and 5 bases from J, leaving 20 bases between. Per germline, CDR1 SEHNR and CDR2 FQNEAQ (reference sequence). CDR3 nucleotides: TGTGCCAGCAGCTTAGATCCTGCCAGGACAGTAACTTATGGCTACACCTTC. This translates into CASSLDPARTVTYGYTF.

The chain joins TRBV6-1 to TRBJ2-2, with D possibly matching TRBD2 (5 bases). This CDR3 is built from 13 residues. V lost 7 bases to trimming and J lost 5 bases, with 11 bases between them. Looked up from germline, CDR1 is MNHNS and CDR2 is SASEGT. Here the CDR3 DNA reads TGTGCCAGCACTGAGTGGGAGACCGGGGAGCTGTTTTTT. Its translation: CASTEWETGELFF.

The chain couples TRBV18 to TRBJ1-1, with D hard to call. There are 13 residues in the CDR3. Trimming shortened V by 3 bases and J by 7 bases, and 12 bases separated the two germline ends. The V gene's germline CDR1 is KGHSH and CDR2 LQKENI. The CDR3 reads CASSPTGIDEAFF. The CDR3 bases are TGTGCCAGCTCACCGACGGGGATTGATGAAGCTTTCTTT.

The rearrangement uses TRBV19 and TRBJ1-2; tentative D call: TRBD1 (6 bases). The V gene lost 9 bases and the J gene lost 3 bases, with 14 bases spanning the gap. Per germline, CDR1 LNHDA and CDR2 SQIVND (reference sequence). The CDR3 runs to 13 residues. The CDR3 DNA reads TGTGCCAGCGTCACAGGGCCCGACTATGGCTACACCTTC. It specifies CASVTGPDYGYTF. Together with reference TRBV19 and TRBJ1-2, the CDR3 gives the full variable domain: DGGITQSPKYLFRKEGQNVTLSCEQNLNHDAMYWYRQDPGQGLRLIYYSQIVNDFQKGDIAEGYSVSREKKESFPLTVTSAQKNPTAFYLCASVTGPDYGYTFGSGTRLTVV.

The chain combines TRBV14 with TRBJ2-5, with D maybe TRBD1 (6 bases). This CDR3 contains 16 residues. V was cut by 0 bases and J by 2 bases, with 13 bases left in between. Germline CDR1 reads SGHDN; CDR2 reads FVKESK. The CDR3 coding sequence is TGTGCCAGCAGCCAAGAGGGCAGGGGAGAACAAGAGACCCAGTACTTC. This codes for CASSQEGRGEQETQYF.

CDR3 region: CASSALGQGGSGNTIYF. The DNA of the CDR3 is TGTGCCAGCAGTGCCCTCGGGCAGGGAGGATCTGGAAACACCATATATTTT. The chain combines TRBV2 with TRBJ1-3, with D possibly being TRBD1 (5 bases). The V gene lost 4 bases and the J gene lost 1 base, with 17 bases spanning the gap. CDR3 length: 17 amino acids. The V gene's germline CDR1 is SNHLY and CDR2 FYNNEI.

The V and J genes are TRBV12-5 and TRBJ2-1; 15 bases match TRBD2. CDR3 length equals 17 residues. The J segment lost 8 bases and the V segment lost 1 base, leaving 6 bases of the junction unmatched. Looked up from germline, CDR1 is LGHNT and CDR2 is FRNRAP. The CDR3 region is CASGLGTSGRAMYEQFF. CDR3 coding DNA: TGTGCTAGTGGTTTGGGGACTAGCGGGAGGGCCATGTATGAGCAGTTCTTC.

The gene calls are TRBV5-5 and TRBJ1-2; TRBD1 aligns across 12 bases. The germline gives CDR1 SGHKS, CDR2 YYEKEE (reference sequence). After removal of 4 bases from V and 7 bases from J, the junction contained 11 bases not matched to a gene. The CDR3 runs to 16 residues. The CDR3 DNA reads TGTGCCAGCAGCATTACCCCCGGGACAGGGGGCGGTGGCTACACCTTC. This codes for CASSITPGTGGGGYTF.

The J gene is TRBJ2-7, the V gene TRBV5-6, with 12 bases that match TRBD2. The V segment lost 0 bases and the J segment 3 bases; nucleotides outside the gene matches: 1. Per the germline V gene, CDR1 is SGHDT and CDR2 is YYEEEE. The CDR3 is made up of 15 amino acids. For the CDR3, the DNA is TGTGCCAGCAGCTTGGAGACTAGCGGGAGCTACGAGCAGTACTTC. Protein product: CASSLETSGSYEQYF.